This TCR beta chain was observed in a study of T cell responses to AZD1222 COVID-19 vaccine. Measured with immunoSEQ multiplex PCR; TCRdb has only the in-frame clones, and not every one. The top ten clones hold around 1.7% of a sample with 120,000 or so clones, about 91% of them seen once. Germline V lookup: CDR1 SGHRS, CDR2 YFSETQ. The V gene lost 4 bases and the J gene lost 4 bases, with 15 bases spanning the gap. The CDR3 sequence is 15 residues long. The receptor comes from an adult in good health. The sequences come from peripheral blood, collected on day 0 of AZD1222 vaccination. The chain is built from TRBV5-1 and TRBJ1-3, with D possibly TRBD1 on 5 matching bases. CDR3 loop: CASSPLGTPGNTIYF. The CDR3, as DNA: TGCGCCAGCAGCCCCCTTGGGACGCCCGGAAACACCATATATTTT.